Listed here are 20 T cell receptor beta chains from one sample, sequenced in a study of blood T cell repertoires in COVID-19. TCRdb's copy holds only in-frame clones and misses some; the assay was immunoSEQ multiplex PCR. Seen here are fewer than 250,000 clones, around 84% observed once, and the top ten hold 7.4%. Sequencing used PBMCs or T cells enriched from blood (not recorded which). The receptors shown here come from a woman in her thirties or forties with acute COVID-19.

CDR3 in DNA: TGCGCCAGCAGCCAAGATGAGGCGACAGTCATTAATTCACCCCTCCACTTT. Its translation: CASSQDEATVINSPLHF. The chain couples TRBV4-1 to TRBJ1-6; D is perhaps TRBD1 (5 bases). The CDR3 extends over 17 amino acids. Germline CDR1 and CDR2: MGHRA and YSYEKL. Trimming shortened V by 0 bases and J by 6 bases, and 15 bases separated the two germline ends.

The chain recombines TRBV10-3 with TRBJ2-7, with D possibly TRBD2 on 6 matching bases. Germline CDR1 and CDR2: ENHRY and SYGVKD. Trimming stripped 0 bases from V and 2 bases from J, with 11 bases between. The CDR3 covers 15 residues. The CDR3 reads CAISESGGIPYEQYF. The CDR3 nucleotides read TGTGCCATCAGTGAGTCTGGCGGGATTCCCTACGAGCAGTACTTC.

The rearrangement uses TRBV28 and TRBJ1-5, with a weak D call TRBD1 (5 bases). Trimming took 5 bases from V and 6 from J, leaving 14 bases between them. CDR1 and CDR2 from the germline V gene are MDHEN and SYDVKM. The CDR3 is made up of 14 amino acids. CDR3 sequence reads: CASSPSDRGQPQHF. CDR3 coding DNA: TGTGCCAGCAGTCCATCCGACAGAGGTCAGCCCCAGCATTTT.

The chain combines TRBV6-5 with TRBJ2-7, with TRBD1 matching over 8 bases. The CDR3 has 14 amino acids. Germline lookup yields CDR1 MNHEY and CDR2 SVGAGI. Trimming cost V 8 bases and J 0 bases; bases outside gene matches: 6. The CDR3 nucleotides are TGTGCCAGCGCGCGGACAGGGAGCTCCTACGAGCAGTACTTC. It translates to CASARTGSSYEQYF.

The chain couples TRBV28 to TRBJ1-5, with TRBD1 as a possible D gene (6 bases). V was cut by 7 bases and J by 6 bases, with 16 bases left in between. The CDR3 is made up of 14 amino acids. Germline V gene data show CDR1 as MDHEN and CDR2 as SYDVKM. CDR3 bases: TGTGCCAGCACCTACAGGGACCGAATTCAGCCCCAGCATTTT. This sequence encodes CASTYRDRIQPQHF. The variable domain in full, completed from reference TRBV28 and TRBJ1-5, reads DVKVTQSSRYLVKRTGEKVFLECVQDMDHENMFWYRQDPGLGLRLIYFSYDVKMKEKGDIPEGYSVSREKKERFSLILESASTNQTSMYLCASTYRDRIQPQHFGDGTRLSIL.

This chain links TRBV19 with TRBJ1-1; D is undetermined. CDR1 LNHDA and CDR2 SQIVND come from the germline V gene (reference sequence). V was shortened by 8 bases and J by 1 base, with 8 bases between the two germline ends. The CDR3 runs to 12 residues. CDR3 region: CASSIKNTEAFF. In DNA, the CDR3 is TGTGCCAGTTCTATTAAGAACACTGAAGCTTTCTTT. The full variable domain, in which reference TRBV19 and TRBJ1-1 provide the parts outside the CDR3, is DGGITQSPKYLFRKEGQNVTLSCEQNLNHDAMYWYRQDPGQGLRLIYYSQIVNDFQKGDIAEGYSVSREKKESFPLTVTSAQKNPTAFYLCASSIKNTEAFFGQGTRLTVV.

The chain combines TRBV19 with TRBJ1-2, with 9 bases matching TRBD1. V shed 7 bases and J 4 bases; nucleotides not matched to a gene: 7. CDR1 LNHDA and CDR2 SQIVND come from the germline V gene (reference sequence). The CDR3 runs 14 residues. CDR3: CASMRDRAGYGYTF. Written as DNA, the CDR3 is TGTGCCAGTATGCGGGACAGGGCTGGCTATGGCTACACCTTC.

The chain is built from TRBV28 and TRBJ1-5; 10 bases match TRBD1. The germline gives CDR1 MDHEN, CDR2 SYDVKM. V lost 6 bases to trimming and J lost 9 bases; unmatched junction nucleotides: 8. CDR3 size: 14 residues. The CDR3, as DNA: TGTGCCAGCAGCTCCGGGACAGGGGCGCGGCCCCAGCATTTT. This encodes CASSSGTGARPQHF.

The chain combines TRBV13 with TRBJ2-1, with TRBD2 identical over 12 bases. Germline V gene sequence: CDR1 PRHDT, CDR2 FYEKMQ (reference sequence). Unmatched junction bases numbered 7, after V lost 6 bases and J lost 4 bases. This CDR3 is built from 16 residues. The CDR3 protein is CASSTTSGGTYNEQFF. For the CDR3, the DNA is TGTGCCAGCAGTACGACTAGCGGGGGAACTTACAATGAGCAGTTCTTC.

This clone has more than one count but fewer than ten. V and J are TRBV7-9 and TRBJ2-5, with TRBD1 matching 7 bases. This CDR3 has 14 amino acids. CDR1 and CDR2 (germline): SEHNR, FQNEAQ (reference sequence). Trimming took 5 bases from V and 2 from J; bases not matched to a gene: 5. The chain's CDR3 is CASSPLTGQETQYF. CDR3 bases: TGTGCCAGCAGCCCCCTGACAGGGCAAGAGACCCAGTACTTC.

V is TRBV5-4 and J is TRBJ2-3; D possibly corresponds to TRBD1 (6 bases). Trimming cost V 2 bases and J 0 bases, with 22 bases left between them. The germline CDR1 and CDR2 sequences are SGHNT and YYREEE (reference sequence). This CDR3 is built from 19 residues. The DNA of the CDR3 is TGTGCCAGCAGCTTTTTAACAGGGCTAGGCCCAATTAGCACAGATACGCAGTATTTT. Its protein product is CASSFLTGLGPISTDTQYF.

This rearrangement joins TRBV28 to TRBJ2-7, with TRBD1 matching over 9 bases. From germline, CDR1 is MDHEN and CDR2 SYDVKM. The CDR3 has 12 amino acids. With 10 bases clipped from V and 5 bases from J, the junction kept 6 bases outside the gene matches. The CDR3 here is CATTRTGDEQYF. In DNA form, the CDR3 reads TGTGCCACCACCAGGACAGGGGACGAGCAGTACTTC.

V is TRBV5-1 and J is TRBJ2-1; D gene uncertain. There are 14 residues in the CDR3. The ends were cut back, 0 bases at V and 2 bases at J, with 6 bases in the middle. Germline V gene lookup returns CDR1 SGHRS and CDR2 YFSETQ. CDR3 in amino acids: CASSLGTAYNEQFF. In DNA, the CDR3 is TGCGCCAGCAGCTTGGGTACAGCCTACAATGAGCAGTTCTTC.

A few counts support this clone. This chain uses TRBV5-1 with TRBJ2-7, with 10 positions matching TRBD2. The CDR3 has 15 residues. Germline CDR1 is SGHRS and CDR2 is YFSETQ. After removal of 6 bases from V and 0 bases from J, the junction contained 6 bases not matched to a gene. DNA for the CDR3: TGCGCCAGCACCGGGAGCGGGGGGGGCTCCTACGAGCAGTACTTC. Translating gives CASTGSGGGSYEQYF.

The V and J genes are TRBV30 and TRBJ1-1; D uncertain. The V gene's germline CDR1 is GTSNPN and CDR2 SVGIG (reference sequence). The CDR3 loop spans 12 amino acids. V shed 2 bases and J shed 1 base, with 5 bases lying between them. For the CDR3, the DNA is TGTGCCTGGAGTCAGGAGAACACTGAAGCTTTCTTT. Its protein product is CAWSQENTEAFF.

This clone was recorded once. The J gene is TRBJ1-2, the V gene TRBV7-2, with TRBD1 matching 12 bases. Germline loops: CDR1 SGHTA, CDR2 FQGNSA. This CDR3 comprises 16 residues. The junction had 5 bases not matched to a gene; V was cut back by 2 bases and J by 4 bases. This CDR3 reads CASSLTGQGAVYGYTF. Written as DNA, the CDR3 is TGTGCCAGCAGCTTAACGGGACAGGGGGCTGTCTATGGCTACACCTTC.

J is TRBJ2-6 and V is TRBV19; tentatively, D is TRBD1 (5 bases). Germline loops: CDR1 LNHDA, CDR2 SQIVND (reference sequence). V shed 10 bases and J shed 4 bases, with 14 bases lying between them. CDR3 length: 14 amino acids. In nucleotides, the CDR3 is TGTGCCACATCGACAGCCTTCGGGGCCAACGTCCTGACTTTC. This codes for CATSTAFGANVLTF.

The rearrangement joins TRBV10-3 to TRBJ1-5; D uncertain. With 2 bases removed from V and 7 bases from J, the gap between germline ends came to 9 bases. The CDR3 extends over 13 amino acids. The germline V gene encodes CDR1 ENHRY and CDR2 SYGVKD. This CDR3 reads CAISEPGTQPQHF. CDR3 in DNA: TGTGCCATCAGTGAGCCGGGAACCCAGCCCCAGCATTTT.

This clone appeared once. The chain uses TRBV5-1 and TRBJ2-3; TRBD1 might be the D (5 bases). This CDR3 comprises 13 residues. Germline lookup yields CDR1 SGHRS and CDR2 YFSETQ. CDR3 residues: CATRVSSTDTQYF. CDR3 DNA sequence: TGCGCTACCAGGGTTTCTAGCACAGATACGCAGTATTTT.

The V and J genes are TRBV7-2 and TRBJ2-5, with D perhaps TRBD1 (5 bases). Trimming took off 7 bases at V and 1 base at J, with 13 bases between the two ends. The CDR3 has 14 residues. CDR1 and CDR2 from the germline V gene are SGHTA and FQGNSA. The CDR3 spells CASTPGILQETQYF. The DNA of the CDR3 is TGTGCCAGCACCCCAGGGATCCTCCAAGAGACCCAGTACTTC.